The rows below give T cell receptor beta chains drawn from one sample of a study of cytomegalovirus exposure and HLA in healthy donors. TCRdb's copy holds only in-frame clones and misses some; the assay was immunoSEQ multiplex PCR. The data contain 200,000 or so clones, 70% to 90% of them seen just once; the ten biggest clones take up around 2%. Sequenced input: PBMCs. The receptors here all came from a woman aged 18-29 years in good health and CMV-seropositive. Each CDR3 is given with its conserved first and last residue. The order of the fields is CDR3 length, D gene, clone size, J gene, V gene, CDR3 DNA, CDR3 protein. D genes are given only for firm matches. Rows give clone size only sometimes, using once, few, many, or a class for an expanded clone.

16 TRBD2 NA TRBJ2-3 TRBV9 TGTGCCAGCAGCGTAGATACTAGCGGGGGTGCAGATACGCAGTATTTT CASSVDTSGGADTQYF
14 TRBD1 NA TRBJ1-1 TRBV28 TGTGCCAGCAGTTTAGGCAACAGGGGTACTGAAGCTTTCTTT CASSLGNRGTEAFF
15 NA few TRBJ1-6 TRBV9 TGTGCCAGCAGCGTAGCTCTTAGAGGGAATTCACCCCTCCACTTT CASSVALRGNSPLHF
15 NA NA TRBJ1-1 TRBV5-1 TGCGCCAGCAGCTTAAGGTTTGCCCAGGGGACTGAAGCTTTCTTT CASSLRFAQGTEAFF
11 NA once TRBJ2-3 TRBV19 TGTGCCAGTAGCCTCACAGATACGCAGTATTTT CASSLTDTQYF
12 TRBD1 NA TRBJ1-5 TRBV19 TGTGCCAGCACAGGGGGCGGTCAGCCCCAGCATTTT CASTGGGQPQHF
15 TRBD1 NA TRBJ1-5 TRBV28 TGTGCCAGCAGTAAACGGACAGGGGTCTATCAGCCCCAGCATTTT CASSKRTGVYQPQHF
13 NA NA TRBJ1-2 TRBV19 TGTGCCAGTATAAAATTCGGTAGTTATGGCTACACCTTC CASIKFGSYGYTF
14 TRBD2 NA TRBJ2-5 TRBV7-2 TGTGCCAGCAGAAGACTAGCGGGGGGAGAGACCCAGTACTTC CASRRLAGGETQYF
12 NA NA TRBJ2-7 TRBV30 TGTGCCTGGAGTACAACAGGGCACGAGCAGTACTTC CAWSTTGHEQYF
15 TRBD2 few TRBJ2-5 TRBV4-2 TGTGCCAGCAGCCAAGAGCGGGGGGGCGAGGAGACCCAGTACTTC CASSQERGGEETQYF
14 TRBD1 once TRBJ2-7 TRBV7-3 TGTGCCAGCAGTGCAACAGGGGGTCAGGACGAGCAGTACTTC CASSATGGQDEQYF
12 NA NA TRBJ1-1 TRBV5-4 TGTGCCAGCAGCTCCTTCGACACTGAAGCTTTCTTT CASSSFDTEAFF
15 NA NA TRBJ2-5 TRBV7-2 TGTGCCAGCAGCTCCGAGACGCGGGGCTGGGAGACCCAGTACTTC CASSSETRGWETQYF
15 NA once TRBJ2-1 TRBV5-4 TGTGCCAGCAGCTTTGGGCTTCTCGACTACAATGAGCAGTTCTTC CASSFGLLDYNEQFF
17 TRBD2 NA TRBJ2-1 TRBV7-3 TGTGCCAGCAGCCCTAGGACTAGCGGGGACTCCTACAATGAGCAGTTCTTC CASSPRTSGDSYNEQFF
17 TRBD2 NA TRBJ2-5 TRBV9 TGTGCCAGCAGCGTAGGGGAGACTAGCGGGGGGCTGGAGACCCAGTACTTC CASSVGETSGGLETQYF
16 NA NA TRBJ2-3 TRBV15 TGTGCCACCACCCCGGGACGATCGGGGGACACAGATACGCAGTATTTT CATTPGRSGDTDTQYF
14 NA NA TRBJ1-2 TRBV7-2 TGTGCCAGCAGCTTACCAACAGGAGACTATGGCTACACCTTC CASSLPTGDYGYTF